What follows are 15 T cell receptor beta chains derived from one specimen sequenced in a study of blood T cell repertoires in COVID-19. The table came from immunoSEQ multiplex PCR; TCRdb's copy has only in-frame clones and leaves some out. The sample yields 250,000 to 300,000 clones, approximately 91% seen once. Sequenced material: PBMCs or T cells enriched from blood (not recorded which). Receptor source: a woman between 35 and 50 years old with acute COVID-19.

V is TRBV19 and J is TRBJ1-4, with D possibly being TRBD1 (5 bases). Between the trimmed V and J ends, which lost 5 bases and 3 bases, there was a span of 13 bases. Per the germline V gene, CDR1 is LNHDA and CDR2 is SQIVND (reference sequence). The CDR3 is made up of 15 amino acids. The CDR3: CASSDGQYPNEKLFF. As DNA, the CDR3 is TGTGCCAGTAGTGATGGACAATACCCTAATGAAAAACTGTTTTTT.

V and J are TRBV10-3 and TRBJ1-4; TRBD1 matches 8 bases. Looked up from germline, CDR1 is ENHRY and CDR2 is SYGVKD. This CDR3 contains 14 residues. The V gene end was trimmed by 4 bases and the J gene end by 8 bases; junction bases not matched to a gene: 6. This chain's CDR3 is CAISVGQGREKLFF. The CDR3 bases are TGTGCCATCAGTGTTGGACAGGGTCGAGAAAAACTGTTTTTT.

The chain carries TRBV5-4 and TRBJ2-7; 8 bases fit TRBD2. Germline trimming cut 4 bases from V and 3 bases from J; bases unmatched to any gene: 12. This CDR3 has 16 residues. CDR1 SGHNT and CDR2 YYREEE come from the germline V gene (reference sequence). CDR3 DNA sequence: TGTGCCAGCAGCCCGGGGGGGGGAGTTAAAATCTACGAGCAGTACTTC. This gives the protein CASSPGGGVKIYEQYF.

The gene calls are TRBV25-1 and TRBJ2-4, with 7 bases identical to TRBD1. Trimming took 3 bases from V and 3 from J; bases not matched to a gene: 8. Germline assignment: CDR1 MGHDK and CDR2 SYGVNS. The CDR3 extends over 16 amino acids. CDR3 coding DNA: TGTGCCAGCAGTGACAAAGGGGGCTGGGACAAAAACATTCAGTACTTC. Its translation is CASSDKGGWDKNIQYF.

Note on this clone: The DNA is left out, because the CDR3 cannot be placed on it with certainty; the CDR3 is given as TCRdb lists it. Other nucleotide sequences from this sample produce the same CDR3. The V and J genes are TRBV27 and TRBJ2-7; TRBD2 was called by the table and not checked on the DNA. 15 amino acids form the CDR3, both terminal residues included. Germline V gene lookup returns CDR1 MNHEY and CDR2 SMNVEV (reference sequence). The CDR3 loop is CASSLSLRGSYEQYF.

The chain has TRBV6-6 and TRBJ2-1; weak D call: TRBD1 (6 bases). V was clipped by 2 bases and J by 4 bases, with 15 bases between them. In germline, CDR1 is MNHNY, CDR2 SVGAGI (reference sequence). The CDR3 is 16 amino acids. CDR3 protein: CASSYVLGARYNEQFF. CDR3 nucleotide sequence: TGTGCCAGCAGTTACGTTCTGGGGGCGAGATACAATGAGCAGTTCTTC.

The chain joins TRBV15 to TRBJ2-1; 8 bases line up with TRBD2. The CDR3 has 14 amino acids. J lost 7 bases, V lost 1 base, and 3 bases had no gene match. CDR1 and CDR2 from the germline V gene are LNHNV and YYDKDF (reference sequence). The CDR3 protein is CATSRVASGNEQFF. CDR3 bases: TGTGCCACCAGCAGAGTGGCTAGCGGGAATGAGCAGTTCTTC. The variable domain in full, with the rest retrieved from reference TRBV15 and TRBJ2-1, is DAMVIQNPRYQVTQFGKPVTLSCSQTLNHNVMYWYQQKSSQAPKLLFHYYDKDFNNEADTPDNFQSRRPNTSFCFLDIRSPGLGDTAMYLCATSRVASGNEQFFGPGTRLTVL.

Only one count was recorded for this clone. The CDR3 loop reads CASSQVVLAGFLVNEQFF. CDR3 bases: TGCGCCAGCAGCCAAGTAGTACTAGCGGGTTTTTTAGTAAATGAGCAGTTCTTC. The rearrangement uses TRBV4-1 and TRBJ2-1; the match to TRBD2 covers 9 bases. Germline values: CDR1 MGHRA, CDR2 YSYEKL. This CDR3 spans 18 amino acids. Germline trimming cut 1 base from V and 7 bases from J; bases unmatched to any gene: 14.

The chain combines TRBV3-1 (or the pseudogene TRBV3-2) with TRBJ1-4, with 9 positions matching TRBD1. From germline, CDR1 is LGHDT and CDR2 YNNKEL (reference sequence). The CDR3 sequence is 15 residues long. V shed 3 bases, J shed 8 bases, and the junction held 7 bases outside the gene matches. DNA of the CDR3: TGTGCCAGCAGCCACGCTGCAACAGGGGGCGAAAAACTGTTTTTT. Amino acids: CASSHAATGGEKLFF.

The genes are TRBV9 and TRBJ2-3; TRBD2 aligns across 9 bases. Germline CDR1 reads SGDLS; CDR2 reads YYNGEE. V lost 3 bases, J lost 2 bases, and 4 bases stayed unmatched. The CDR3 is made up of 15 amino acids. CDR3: CASSETSGYTDTQYF. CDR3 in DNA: TGTGCCAGCAGCGAGACTAGCGGATACACAGATACGCAGTATTTT.

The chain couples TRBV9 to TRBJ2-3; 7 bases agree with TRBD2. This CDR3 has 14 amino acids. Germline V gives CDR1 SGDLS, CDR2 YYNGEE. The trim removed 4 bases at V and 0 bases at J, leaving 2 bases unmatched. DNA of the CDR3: TGTGCCAGCAGCCGTAGCGGGAGCACAGATACGCAGTATTTT. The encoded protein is CASSRSGSTDTQYF.

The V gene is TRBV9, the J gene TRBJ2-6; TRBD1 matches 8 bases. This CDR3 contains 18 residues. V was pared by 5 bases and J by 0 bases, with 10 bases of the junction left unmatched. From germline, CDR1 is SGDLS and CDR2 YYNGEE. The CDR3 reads CASSLTGTGSSGANVLTF. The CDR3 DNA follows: TGTGCCAGCAGTCTTACCGGGACAGGTAGCTCTGGGGCCAACGTCCTGACTTTC.

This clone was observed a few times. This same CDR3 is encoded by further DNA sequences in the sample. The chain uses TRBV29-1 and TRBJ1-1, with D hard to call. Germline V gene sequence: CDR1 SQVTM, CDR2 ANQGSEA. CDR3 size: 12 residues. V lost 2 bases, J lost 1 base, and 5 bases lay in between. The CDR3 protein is CSVETGNTEAFF. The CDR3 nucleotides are TGCAGCGTTGAAACGGGGAACACTGAAGCTTTCTTT. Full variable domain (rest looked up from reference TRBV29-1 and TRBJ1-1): SAVISQKPSRDICQRGTSLTIQCQVDSQVTMMFWYRQQPGQSLTLIATANQGSEATYESGFVIDKFPISRPNLTFSTLTVSNMSPEDSSIYLCSVETGNTEAFFGQGTRLTVV.

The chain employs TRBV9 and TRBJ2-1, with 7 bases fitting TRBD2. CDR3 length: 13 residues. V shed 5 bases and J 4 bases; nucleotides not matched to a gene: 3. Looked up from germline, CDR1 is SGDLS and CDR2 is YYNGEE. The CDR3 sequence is CASSASGYNEQFF. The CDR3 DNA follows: TGTGCCAGCAGTGCTAGCGGATACAATGAGCAGTTCTTC.

The CDR3 here is CASSNLDRAQETQYF. The CDR3 DNA reads TGTGCCAGCAGCAACCTGGACAGGGCACAAGAGACCCAGTACTTC. The rearrangement uses TRBV7-7 and TRBJ2-5; 8 nucleotides align to TRBD1. In germline, CDR1 is SSHAT, CDR2 FNYEAQ (reference sequence). V was clipped by 5 bases and J by 2 bases; unmatched bases: 7. There are 15 residues in the CDR3.